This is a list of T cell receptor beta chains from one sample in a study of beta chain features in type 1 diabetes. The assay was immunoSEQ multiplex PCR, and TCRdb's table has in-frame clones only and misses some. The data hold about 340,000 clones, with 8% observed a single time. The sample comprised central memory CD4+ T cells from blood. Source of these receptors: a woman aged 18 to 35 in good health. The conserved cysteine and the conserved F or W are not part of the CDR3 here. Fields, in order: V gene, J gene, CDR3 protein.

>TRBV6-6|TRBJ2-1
ASSYVRENNEQF
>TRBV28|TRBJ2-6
ASSRGAGANVLT
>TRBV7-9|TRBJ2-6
ASRRESAGANVLT
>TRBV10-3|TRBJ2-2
ATRDYQNTGELF
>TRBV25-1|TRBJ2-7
ASRGGTYEQY
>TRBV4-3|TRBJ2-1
ASSQDLAGANEQF
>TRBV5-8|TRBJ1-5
ASSRGTASSNQPQH
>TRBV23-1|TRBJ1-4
ASSQSPGTGGDEKLF
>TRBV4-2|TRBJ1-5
ASSQDLRQPQH
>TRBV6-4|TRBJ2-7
ASSDDEQY
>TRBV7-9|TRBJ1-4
ASSSYPAGTNEKLF
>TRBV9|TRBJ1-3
ASSGRTDRSGNTIY
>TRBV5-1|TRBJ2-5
ASSLVIARGETQY
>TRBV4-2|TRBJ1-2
ASSQDPGGNYGYT
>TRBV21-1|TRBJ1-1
ASSKFRQRNTEAF
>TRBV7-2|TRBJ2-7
ASSSPGLAIYEQY
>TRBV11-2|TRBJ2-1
ASSSNRVRTYNEQF
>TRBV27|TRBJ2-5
ASKDYRVETQY
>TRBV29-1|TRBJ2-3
SVKAAATDTQY
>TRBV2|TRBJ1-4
ASQRGMEKLF
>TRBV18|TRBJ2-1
ASSAPTSGRARNEQF
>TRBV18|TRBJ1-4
ASSPPTATTNEKLF
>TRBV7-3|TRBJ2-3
ASSLTSTGITDTQY
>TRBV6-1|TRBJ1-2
ASSREGTYGYT
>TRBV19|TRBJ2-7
ASSLSAGSSYEQY
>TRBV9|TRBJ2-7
ASSPPGAGNYEQY
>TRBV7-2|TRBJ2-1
ASSLGGGLNNEQF
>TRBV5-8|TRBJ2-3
ASTLTDTQY
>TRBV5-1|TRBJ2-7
ASSAAASGKTYEQY
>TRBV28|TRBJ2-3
ASLGVTDTQY
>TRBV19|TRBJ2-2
ASSSGNTGELF
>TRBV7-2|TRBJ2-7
ASSLERARSSYEQY
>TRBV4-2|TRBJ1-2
ASSQAPGQGGYGYT
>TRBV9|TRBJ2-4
ASSVDPLAGEIIKNIQY
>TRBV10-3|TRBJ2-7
AIRTSGSREQY
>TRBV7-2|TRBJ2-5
ASSQDRAGGRTQY
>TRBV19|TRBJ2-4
ASSSQGAKNIQY
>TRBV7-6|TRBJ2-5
ASSSLAGGETQY
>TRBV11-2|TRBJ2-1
ASSFSGTSGHEQF
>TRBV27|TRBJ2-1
ASRSLAGGNNEQF
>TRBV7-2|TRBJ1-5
ASSFGGGGNQPQH
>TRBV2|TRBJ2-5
ASSYNGPRGTQY
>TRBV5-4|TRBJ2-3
ASSARTDTQY
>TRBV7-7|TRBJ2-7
ASSLGTGGQYEQY
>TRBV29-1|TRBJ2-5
SVEGLAGGRRETQY
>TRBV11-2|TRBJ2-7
ASSLDPGSSGQY
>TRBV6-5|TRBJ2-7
ASSTTSGHSYEQY